The 15 T cell receptor beta chains in this list originate from one sample, sequenced in a study of response to subunit inactivated influenza vaccine. TCRdb re-analysed the RT-PCR reads in MiXCR, keeping a single row per CDR3 protein. The profile shows 550,000 to 600,000 distinct CDR3 sequences, about an eighth of them singletons. The material sequenced was PBMCs from blood, taken on the day of vaccination. The origin of the receptors is a man aged 50 to 59 who received an inactivated influenza vaccine.

This clonotype was seen many times. CDR3 in DNA: TGTGCCAGCAGTTTTCAGGGGGCTGATGAAAAACTGTTTTTT. It translates to CASSFQGADEKLFF. The V gene is TRBV12-3 or TRBV12-4, the J gene TRBJ1-4, with 8 positions matching TRBD1. This CDR3 has 14 residues. The trim removed 3 bases at V and 6 bases at J, leaving 3 bases unmatched.

Regarding this clonotype: A much larger clone lies a single base off, so this may be a read error. The gene calls are TRBV12-5 and TRBJ2-5, with unresolved D. The CDR3 runs 13 residues. The germline CDR1 and CDR2 sequences are LGHNT and FRNRAP. Trimming shortened V by 1 base and J by 2 bases, and 5 bases separated the two germline ends. The CDR3 bases are TGTGCTAGTGGTTTGGAGAGTCAAGAGACCCAGTACTTC. Encoded protein: CASGLESQETQYF.

At least ten counts were recorded for this clonotype. The V call is TRBV29-1, the J call TRBJ2-6, with no clear D. CDR3 size: 14 residues. The V and J ends lost 7 bases and 4 bases respectively, with 14 bases between them. Germline V gene lookup returns CDR1 SQVTM and CDR2 ANQGSEA. CDR3 in amino acids: CSAALAAGANVLTF. The CDR3 region has the DNA TGCAGCGCTGCTTTGGCGGCCGGGGCCAACGTCCTGACTTTC.

In its sample, this clonotype was seen a few times. The gene calls are TRBV20-1 and TRBJ1-1, with TRBD1 as a possible D gene (6 bases). Germline V gene data show CDR1 as DFQATT and CDR2 as SNEGSKA (reference sequence). This CDR3 region has 14 residues. V lost 6 bases and J lost 5, with 19 bases in between. This CDR3 reads CSARTSLGGTEAFF. Here the CDR3 DNA reads TGCAGTGCCCGGACCTCCCTAGGGGGAACTGAAGCTTTCTTT.

At least ten counts were recorded for this clonotype. The V and J genes are TRBV5-5 and TRBJ2-2; D is tentatively TRBD1 or TRBD2 (5 bases each). V lost 6 bases, J lost 3 bases, and 21 bases lay in between. Germline CDR1 and CDR2: SGHKS and YYEKEE (reference sequence). The CDR3 is 17 amino acids. CDR3 sequence (DNA): TGTGCCAGCACCACCGAAGGACACGGGACCTACACCGGGGAGCTGTTTTTT. Amino acid sequence: CASTTEGHGTYTGELFF.

This chain connects TRBV4-1 to TRBJ2-1, with no clear D. Germline CDR1 MGHRA, CDR2 YSYEKL. Between the trimmed V and J ends, which lost 1 base and 0 bases, there was a span of 16 bases. CDR3 length equals 18 residues. This CDR3 is CASSQVLLRTSSYNEQFF. DNA for the CDR3: TGCGCCAGCAGCCAAGTCTTATTGAGGACGAGCTCCTACAATGAGCAGTTCTTC.

CDR3 region: CASSPRQGGREQYF. In nucleotides, the CDR3 is TGTGCCAGCAGCCCCCGACAGGGAGGAAGGGAGCAGTACTTC. This chain links TRBV7-8 with TRBJ2-7; a weak D match, TRBD1 (7 bases). CDR1 and CDR2 (germline): SGHVS, FQNEAQ. The V gene lost 5 bases and the J gene lost 7 bases, with 18 bases spanning the gap. This CDR3 comprises 14 residues.

This clonotype showed up just a few times. V is TRBV28 and J is TRBJ2-3; 10 nucleotides match TRBD2. This CDR3 spans 15 amino acids. Germline lookup yields CDR1 MDHEN and CDR2 SYDVKM. V lost 7 bases to trimming and J lost 1 base; unmatched junction nucleotides: 5. CDR3 loop: CASKPSGSGTDTQYF. CDR3 DNA sequence: TGTGCCAGCAAGCCTAGCGGGAGTGGCACAGATACGCAGTATTTT. The full variable domain, rest sourced from reference TRBV28 and TRBJ2-3, is DVKVTQSSRYLVKRTGEKVFLECVQDMDHENMFWYRQDPGLGLRLIYFSYDVKMKEKGDIPEGYSVSREKKERFSLILESASTNQTSMYLCASKPSGSGTDTQYFGPGTRLTVL.

As concerns this clonotype: Relative to the germline gene, one junction end is altered; a read error may explain this. The chain employs TRBV10-3 and TRBJ2-2, with 10 positions matching TRBD1. CDR1 ENHRY and CDR2 SYGVKD come from the germline V gene. There are 15 residues in the CDR3. The CDR3 coding sequence is TGTGCCACCAGTGGGGGACAGGGGCACGCCGGGGAGCTGTTTTTT. Its protein product is CATSGGQGHAGELFF.

This chain links TRBV5-1 with TRBJ1-4; TRBD1 matches 8 bases. J gave up 8 bases and V 2 bases, and 8 bases lay outside the gene matches. This CDR3 is built from 15 residues. Looked up from germline, CDR1 is SGHRS and CDR2 is YFSETQ. CDR3: CASSLDRGQGEKLFF. The CDR3 nucleotides are TGCGCCAGCAGCTTAGACAGGGGTCAAGGCGAAAAACTGTTTTTT.

This chain joins TRBV7-9 and TRBJ2-7, with D possibly TRBD1 on 5 matching bases. The CDR3 runs 15 residues. Trimming pared 2 bases from V and 4 bases from J, leaving 15 bases between. CDR1 and CDR2 (germline): SEHNR, FQNEAQ (reference sequence). CDR3 residues: CASSLTWGSEYEQYF. The CDR3 DNA sequence: TGTGCCAGCAGCTTAACTTGGGGCTCGGAGTACGAGCAGTACTTC.

This clonotype was detected a few times. The V and J genes are TRBV6-1 and TRBJ1-5, with 7 nucleotides matching TRBD1. After removal of 6 bases from V and 2 bases from J, the junction contained 7 bases not matched to a gene. CDR1 and CDR2 (germline): MNHNS, SASEGT. This CDR3 has 15 residues. CDR3 sequence: CASSPDRDRNQPQHF. The CDR3 nucleotides read TGTGCCAGCAGCCCCGACAGGGATCGCAATCAGCCCCAGCATTTT.

In its sample, this clonotype was seen a few times. The chain employs TRBV4-2 and TRBJ2-7; TRBD2 matches at 10 bases. CDR1 is LGHNA and CDR2 is YNFKEQ in the germline V gene. V shed 4 bases and J 3 bases; nucleotides not matched to a gene: 3. This CDR3 is built from 14 residues. In DNA, the CDR3 is TGTGCCAGCAGCCCCACTAGCGGGAACTACGAGCAGTACTTC. It yields the protein CASSPTSGNYEQYF.

The V and J genes are TRBV20-1 and TRBJ2-5; TRBD2 might be the D (5 bases). The V gene's germline CDR1 is DFQATT and CDR2 SNEGSKA (reference sequence). The ends were cut back, 8 bases at V and 2 bases at J, with 12 bases in the middle. The length of the CDR3 is 12 residues. This chain's CDR3 is CSPRALQETQYF. The DNA for the CDR3 is TGCAGTCCGAGGGCACTACAAGAGACCCAGTACTTC.

This clonotype was seen repeatedly, ten times or more. V gene TRBV2 combines with J gene TRBJ2-1; no firm D call. The germline gives CDR1 SNHLY, CDR2 FYNNEI. CDR3 length: 16 amino acids. The V and J ends lost 0 bases and 2 bases respectively, with 11 bases between them. The CDR3 DNA is TGTGCCAGCAGTGAAGCGCTAAGCAGGCCCTACAATGAGCAGTTCTTC. It yields the protein CASSEALSRPYNEQFF. Combining the CDR3 with reference TRBV2 and TRBJ2-1 gives the whole variable domain EPEVTQTPSHQVTQMGQEVILRCVPISNHLYFYWYRQILGQKVEFLVSFYNNEISEKSEIFDDQFSVERPDGSNFTLKIRSTKLEDSAMYFCASSEALSRPYNEQFFGPGTRLTVL.